The clone carrying this T cell receptor (beta chain) is medium-sized within its sample. CDR1 and CDR2 (germline): KGHDR, SFDVKD. The CDR3 covers 13 residues. Trimming cost V 3 bases and J 5 bases, with 9 bases left between them. The sample comes from a study of CD8+CD57+ T cells in acquired aplastic anemia. TCR beta VDJ and CDR3 were profiled, and genomic DNA was the template. TCRdb called the reads again in MiXCR, with one record for every CDR3 protein. The repertoire holds about 70,000 distinct CDR3 sequences, with roughly half as singletons. What was sequenced was sorted CD4+, CD8+, or CD8+CD57+ T cells (not recorded which) from PBMCs. The sequence derives from a human donor in good health, serving as a control. The chain links TRBV24-1 to TRBJ1-2, with a weak D call TRBD1 (5 bases). The CDR3 sequence is CATSDPTVYGYTF. DNA of the CDR3: TGTGCCACCAGTGATCCGACAGTGTATGGCTACACCTTC.